The T cell receptor beta chain under discussion was sequenced for a study of T cells in localized non-small cell lung cancer. Clones were read by immunoSEQ multiplex PCR, and TCRdb kept only the in-frame ones, dropping some. This table holds 25,000 to 30,000 clones, about 80% found once. The CDR3 sequence is 15 residues long. V lost 1 base and J lost 0, with 12 bases in between. The germline gives CDR1 GTSNPN, CDR2 SVGIG (reference sequence). V usage is TRBV30 and J usage is TRBJ1-2, with unresolved D. The sample here was peripheral blood mononuclear cells, taken before any cancer treatment. This clonotype was obtained from a man aged 35-69 years with stage III lung adenocarcinoma. CDR3 residues: CAWSAGMLANYGYTF. In DNA form, the CDR3 reads TGTGCCTGGAGTGCGGGGATGCTAGCTAACTATGGCTACACCTTC.